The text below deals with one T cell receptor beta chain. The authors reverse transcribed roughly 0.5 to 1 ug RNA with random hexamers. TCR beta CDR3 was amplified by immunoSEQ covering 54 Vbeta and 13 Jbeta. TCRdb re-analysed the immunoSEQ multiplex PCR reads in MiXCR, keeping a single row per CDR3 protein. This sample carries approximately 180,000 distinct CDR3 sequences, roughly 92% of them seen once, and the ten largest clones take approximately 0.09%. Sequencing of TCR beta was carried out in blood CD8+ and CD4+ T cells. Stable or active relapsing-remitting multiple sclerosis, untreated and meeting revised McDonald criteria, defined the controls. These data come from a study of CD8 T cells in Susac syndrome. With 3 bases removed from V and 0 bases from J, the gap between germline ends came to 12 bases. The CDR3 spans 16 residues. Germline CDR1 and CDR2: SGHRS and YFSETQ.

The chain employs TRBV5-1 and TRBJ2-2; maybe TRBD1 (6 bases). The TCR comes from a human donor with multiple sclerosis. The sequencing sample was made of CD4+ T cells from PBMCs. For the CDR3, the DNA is TGCGCCAGCAGCTACCGAGGACAGTCGAACACCGGGGAGCTGTTTTTT. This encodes CASSYRGQSNTGELFF.